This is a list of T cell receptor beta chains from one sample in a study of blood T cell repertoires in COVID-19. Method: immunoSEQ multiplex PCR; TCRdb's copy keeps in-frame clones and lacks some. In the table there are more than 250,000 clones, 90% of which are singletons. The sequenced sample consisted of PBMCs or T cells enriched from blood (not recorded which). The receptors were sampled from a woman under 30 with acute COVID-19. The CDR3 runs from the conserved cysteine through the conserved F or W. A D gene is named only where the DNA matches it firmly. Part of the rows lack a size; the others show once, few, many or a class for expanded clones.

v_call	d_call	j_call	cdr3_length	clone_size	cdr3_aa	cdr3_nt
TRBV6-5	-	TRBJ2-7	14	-	CASSYTLRGYEQYF	TGTGCCAGCAGTTACACACTGCGGGGCTACGAGCAGTACTTC
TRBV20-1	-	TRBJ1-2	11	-	CSALLGGGYTF	TGCAGTGCTCTATTGGGGGGTGGCTACACCTTC
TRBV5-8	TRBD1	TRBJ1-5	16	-	CASSFNRGPVNQPQHF	TGTGCCAGCAGCTTTAACAGGGGGCCAGTAAATCAGCCCCAGCATTTT
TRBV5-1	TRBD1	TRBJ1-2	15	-	CASSSGQLPPYGYTF	TGCGCCAGCAGCTCGGGACAGCTCCCCCCCTATGGCTACACCTTC
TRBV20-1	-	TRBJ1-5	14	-	CSASRRGPPMSQHF	TGCAGTGCTAGTAGGAGGGGCCCCCCGATGTCCCAGCATTTT
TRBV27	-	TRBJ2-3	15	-	CASSHDRRSTDTQYF	TGTGCCAGCAGTCACGACAGGAGGAGCACAGATACGCAGTATTTT
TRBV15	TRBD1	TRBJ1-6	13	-	CATSSQGVSPLHF	TGTGCCACCAGCAGTCAGGGGGTCTCACCCCTCCACTTT
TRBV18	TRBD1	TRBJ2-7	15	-	CASSHRTGAKDEQYF	TGTGCCAGCTCTCATAGGACAGGGGCCAAGGACGAGCAGTACTTC
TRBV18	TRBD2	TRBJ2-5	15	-	CASSPGLAGTETQYF	TGTGCCAGCTCACCGGGACTAGCGGGAACAGAGACCCAGTACTTC
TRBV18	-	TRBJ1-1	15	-	CASSPQMGVRAEAFF	TGTGCCAGCTCACCACAGATGGGAGTTCGGGCTGAAGCTTTCTTT
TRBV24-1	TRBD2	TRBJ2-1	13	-	CATSDFASGGRFF	TGTGCCACCAGTGATTTCGCTAGCGGTGGTCGGTTCTTC
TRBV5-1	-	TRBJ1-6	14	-	CASSLEGENSPLHF	TGCGCCAGCAGCTTGGAGGGGGAGAATTCACCCCTCCACTTT
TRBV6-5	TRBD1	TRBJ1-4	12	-	CASRTGIEKLFF	TGTGCCAGTCGGACAGGGATTGAAAAACTGTTTTTT
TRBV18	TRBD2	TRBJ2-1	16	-	CASSPTSPVSYNEQFF	TGTGCCAGCTCACCGACTAGCCCGGTTTCCTACAATGAGCAGTTCTTC
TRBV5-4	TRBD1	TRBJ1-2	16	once	CASSGAGGPSGYGYTF	TGTGCCAGCAGTGGGGCAGGGGGCCCCTCGGGCTATGGCTACACCTTC
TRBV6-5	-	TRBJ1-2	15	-	CATSPWETANYGYTF	TGTGCCACCAGTCCGTGGGAGACGGCTAACTATGGCTACACCTTC
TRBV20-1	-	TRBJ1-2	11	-	CSARIGGGYTF	TGCAGTGCTAGAATTGGAGGAGGCTACACCTTC
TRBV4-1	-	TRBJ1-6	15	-	CASSHPGGSGMPLHF	TGCGCCAGCAGCCACCCAGGCGGGAGTGGGATGCCCCTCCACTTT
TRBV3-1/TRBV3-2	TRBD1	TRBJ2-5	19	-	CASSQTKGQGTKGQETQYF	TGTGCCAGCAGCCAAACCAAGGGACAGGGGACCAAGGGGCAAGAGACCCAGTACTTC
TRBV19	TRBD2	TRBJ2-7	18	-	CASSTNRESSGDAYEQYF	TGTGCCAGTAGTACTAACAGGGAGTCTAGCGGGGATGCCTACGAGCAGTACTTC
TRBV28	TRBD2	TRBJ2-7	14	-	CASTRLAGIYEQYF	TGTGCCAGCACGAGACTAGCGGGAATCTACGAGCAGTACTTC
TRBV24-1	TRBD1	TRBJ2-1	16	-	CATSRDRVGSYNEQFF	TGTGCCACCAGCCGGGACAGGGTGGGCTCCTACAATGAGCAGTTCTTC
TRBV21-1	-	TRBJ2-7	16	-	CASSKEGEAGGYEQYF	TGTGCCAGCAGCAAAGAAGGGGAGGCGGGAGGCTACGAGCAGTACTTC
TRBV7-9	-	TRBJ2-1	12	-	CASSFGRTEQFF	TGTGCCAGCAGCTTCGGGAGAACAGAGCAGTTCTTC
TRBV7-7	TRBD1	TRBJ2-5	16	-	CASSLVGTGGRETQYF	TGTGCCAGCAGCTTAGTAGGCACAGGGGGTCGAGAGACCCAGTACTTC
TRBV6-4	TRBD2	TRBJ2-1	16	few	CASSPRLAGGYNEQFF	TGTGCCAGCAGTCCCAGACTAGCGGGAGGGTACAATGAGCAGTTCTTC
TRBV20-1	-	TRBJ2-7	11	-	CSASPAYEQYF	TGCAGTGCTAGCCCGGCCTACGAGCAGTACTTC
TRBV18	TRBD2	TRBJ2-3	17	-	CASSPPGLAGGTDTQYF	TGTGCCAGCTCACCCCCGGGACTAGCGGGGGGCACAGATACGCAGTATTTT
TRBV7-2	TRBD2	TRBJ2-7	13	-	CASSLGREGEQYF	TGTGCCAGCAGCTTGGGGAGGGAGGGCGAGCAGTACTTC
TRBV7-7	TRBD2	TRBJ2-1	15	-	CASSSGLAGVAEQFF	TGTGCTAGCAGCTCGGGACTAGCGGGAGTAGCTGAGCAGTTCTTC
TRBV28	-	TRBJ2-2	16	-	CASSLFGGSNTGELFF	TGTGCCAGCAGTTTATTCGGGGGTTCTAACACCGGGGAGCTGTTTTTT
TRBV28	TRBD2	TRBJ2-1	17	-	CASSPFRLAGGPHEQFF	TGTGCCAGCAGTCCCTTTCGCCTAGCGGGAGGGCCCCATGAGCAGTTCTTC
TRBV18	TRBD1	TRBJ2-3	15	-	CASSSRTGGKDTQYF	TGTGCCAGCTCATCTAGGACAGGGGGCAAAGATACGCAGTATTTT
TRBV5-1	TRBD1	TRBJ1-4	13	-	CASRGQLNEKLFF	TGCGCCAGCAGGGGACAGCTTAATGAAAAACTGTTTTTT
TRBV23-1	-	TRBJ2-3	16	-	CASTGGRLVANDTQYF	TGCGCCAGCACGGGGGGCAGACTCGTCGCAAATGATACGCAGTATTTT
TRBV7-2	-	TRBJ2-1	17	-	CASSSSVWRDLVNEQFF	TGTGCCAGCAGCTCGTCCGTTTGGAGGGATCTTGTCAATGAGCAGTTCTTC
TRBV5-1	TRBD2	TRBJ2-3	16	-	CASSLGGRARTDTQYF	TGCGCCAGCAGCTTGGGCGGGAGGGCCCGCACAGATACGCAGTATTTT
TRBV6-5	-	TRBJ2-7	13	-	CASSLRLSYEQYF	TGTGCCAGCAGCCTCAGGCTCTCCTACGAGCAGTACTTC
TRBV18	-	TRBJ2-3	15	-	CASSPDGSRGDTQYF	TGTGCCAGCTCACCTGACGGATCCCGGGGAGATACGCAGTATTTT
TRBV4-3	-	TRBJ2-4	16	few	CASSQGAGQGGNIQYF	TGCGCCAGCAGCCAAGGGGCTGGGCAGGGGGGAAACATTCAGTACTTC
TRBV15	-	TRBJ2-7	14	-	CATSDPANLYEQYF	TGTGCCACCAGCGACCCAGCGAACCTCTACGAGCAGTACTTC
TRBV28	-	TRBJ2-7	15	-	CASSLVAGGIYEQYF	TGTGCCAGCAGTTTGGTGGCAGGGGGGATCTACGAGCAGTACTTC
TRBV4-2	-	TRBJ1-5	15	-	CASSQVGVGNQPQHF	TGTGCCAGCAGCCAAGTGGGAGTTGGCAATCAGCCCCAGCATTTT
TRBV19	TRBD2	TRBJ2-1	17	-	CATQPLVLAASYNEQFF	TGTGCCACCCAGCCCCTCGTTCTAGCGGCTTCCTACAATGAGCAGTTCTTC
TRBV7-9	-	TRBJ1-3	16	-	CASSFPGSDSGNTIYF	TGTGCCAGCAGCTTTCCCGGAAGCGACTCTGGAAACACCATATATTTT
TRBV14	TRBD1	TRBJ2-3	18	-	CASSHTGTGLQRTDTQYF	TGTGCCAGCAGCCATACCGGGACAGGGCTTCAGCGCACAGATACGCAGTATTTT
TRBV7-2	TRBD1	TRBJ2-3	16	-	CASSTRQGAITDTQYF	TGTGCCAGCAGCACGCGACAGGGGGCGATCACAGATACGCAGTATTTT
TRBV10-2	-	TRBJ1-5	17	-	CASSVGGRGIGNQPQHF	TGCGCCAGCAGTGTTGGGGGAAGGGGGATTGGCAATCAGCCCCAGCATTTT
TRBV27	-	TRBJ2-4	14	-	CASCSGLAKNIQYF	TGTGCCAGCTGTTCAGGGTTAGCCAAAAACATTCAGTACTTC
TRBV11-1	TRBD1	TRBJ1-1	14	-	CASSLPGQATEAFF	TGTGCCAGCAGCTTACCCGGACAGGCCACTGAAGCTTTCTTT
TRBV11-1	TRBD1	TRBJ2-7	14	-	CASSLGQGIYEQYF	TGTGCCAGCAGCTTGGGACAGGGGATATACGAGCAGTACTTC
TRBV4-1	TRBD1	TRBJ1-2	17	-	CASSQESGQILNYGYTF	TGCGCCAGCAGCCAAGAATCGGGACAGATTCTCAACTATGGCTACACCTTC
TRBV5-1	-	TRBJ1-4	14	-	CASSLVQGGEKLFF	TGCGCCAGCAGCTTGGTACAGGGTGGGGAAAAACTGTTTTTT
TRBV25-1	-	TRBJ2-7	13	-	CASSKDSSYEQYF	TGTGCCAGCAGTAAAGACAGTTCCTACGAGCAGTACTTC